The clone carrying this T cell receptor beta chain came up a few times. After isolation, RNA underwent reverse transcription to generate cDNA as the sequencing template. Profiling relied on immunoSEQ multiplex PCR, and the TCRdb table lists in-frame clones only, not all of them. Among approximately 100,000 clones listed, 50% to 60% were seen once. The data derive from a study of CD8+ T cells in alopecia areata. Regarding treatment: oral pan-JAK inhibitor, 5-10 mg twice daily. Obtained from alopecia areata patients were lesional scalp punch biopsies along with peripheral blood. In germline, CDR1 is SGHDN, CDR2 FVKESK. The CDR3 spans 15 residues. Deletions cut 0 bases from V and 0 bases from J, with 7 bases between.

This chain uses TRBV14 with TRBJ2-3; no clear D gene. The TCR originated in a human donor with alopecia areata. The sample here was CD8+ T cells sorted from blood, taken at approximately week 60, from a patient treated with tofacitinib. The CDR3 DNA reads as TGTGCCAGCAGCCAAGATATGCAGAGCACAGATACGCAGTATTTT. Translated: CASSQDMQSTDTQYF. Full variable domain (rest looked up from reference TRBV14 and TRBJ2-3): EAGVTQFPSHSVIEKGQTVTLRCDPISGHDNLYWYRRVMGKEIKFLLHFVKESKQDESGMPNNRFLAERTGGTYSTLKVQPAELEDSGVYFCASSQDMQSTDTQYFGPGTRLTVL.